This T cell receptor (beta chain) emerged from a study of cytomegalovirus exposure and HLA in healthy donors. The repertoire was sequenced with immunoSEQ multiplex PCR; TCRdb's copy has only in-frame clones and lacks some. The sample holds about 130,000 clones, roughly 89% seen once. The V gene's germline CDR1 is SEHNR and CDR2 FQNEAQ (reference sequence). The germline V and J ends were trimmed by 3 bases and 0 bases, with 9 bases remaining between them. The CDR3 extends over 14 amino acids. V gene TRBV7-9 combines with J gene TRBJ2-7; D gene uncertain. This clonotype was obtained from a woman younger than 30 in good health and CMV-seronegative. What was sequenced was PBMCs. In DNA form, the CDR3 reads TGTGCCAGCAGCTTCCCAGGAAGCTCCTACGAGCAGTACTTC. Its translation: CASSFPGSSYEQYF.